A selection of T cell receptor beta chains follows, all from one sample in a study of T cell responses to AZD1222 COVID-19 vaccine. The table came from immunoSEQ multiplex PCR; TCRdb's copy has only in-frame clones and leaves some out. The data show about 150,000 clones, with about 90% seen just once and roughly 5% held by the top ten. Sequences were derived from peripheral blood, sampled on day 0 of AZD1222 vaccination. The receptors derive from an adult in good health. CDR3s include the opening cysteine and the closing phenylalanine or tryptophan. Fields, in order: CDR3 protein, CDR3 DNA, V gene, clone size, J gene, D gene. A D gene is named only where the DNA matches it firmly. Rows may omit the clone size; those that give it use once, few, many or a size class.

CDR3: CASSLGTGDGYTF
DNA: TGTGCCAGCAGCTTAGGGACAGGGGATGGCTACACCTTC
V: TRBV11-2
size: -
J: TRBJ1-2
D: TRBD1

CDR3: CASSWEVNTEAFF
DNA: TGTGCCAGCAGCTGGGAGGTGAACACTGAAGCTTTCTTT
V: TRBV5-4
size: -
J: TRBJ1-1
D: -

CDR3: CASSFFAPRQEHFEKLFF
DNA: TGCGCCAGCAGCTTCTTCGCCCCGAGACAGGAACATTTTGAAAAACTGTTTTTT
V: TRBV5-1
size: -
J: TRBJ1-4
D: -

CDR3: CASSLQGINSPLHF
DNA: TGTGCCAGCAGCCTACAGGGGATTAATTCACCCCTCCACTTT
V: TRBV7-2
size: -
J: TRBJ1-6
D: TRBD1

CDR3: CASSLLRQGIYEQYF
DNA: TGTGCCAGCAGCTTATTGCGGCAGGGGATCTACGAGCAGTACTTC
V: TRBV7-2
size: -
J: TRBJ2-7
D: -

CDR3: CASSLAGGNEQYF
DNA: TGTGCCAGCAGCTTGGCGGGAGGAAACGAGCAGTACTTC
V: TRBV7-3
size: -
J: TRBJ2-7
D: TRBD2

CDR3: CATSRGSGNTIYF
DNA: TGTGCCACCAGTAGGGGCTCTGGAAACACCATATATTTT
V: TRBV15
size: -
J: TRBJ1-3
D: -

CDR3: CASSQDRRVSGGYTF
DNA: TGTGCCAGCAGCCAAGACCGCCGCGTCAGTGGAGGCTACACCTTC
V: TRBV14
size: -
J: TRBJ1-2
D: -

CDR3: CASSLEARRETEAFF
DNA: TGCGCCAGCAGCTTGGAGGCTCGCCGCGAGACTGAAGCTTTCTTT
V: TRBV5-1
size: few
J: TRBJ1-1
D: -

CDR3: CASSLDSGATGPQHF
DNA: TGTGCCAGCAGCTTAGATTCAGGGGCCACCGGGCCCCAGCATTTT
V: TRBV11-2
size: few
J: TRBJ1-5
D: -

CDR3: CASRPGQGGGVEPQHF
DNA: TGTGCCAGTAGGCCGGGACAGGGGGGTGGAGTTGAGCCCCAGCATTTT
V: TRBV19
size: -
J: TRBJ1-5
D: TRBD1

CDR3: CASRSTPGGPNEQFF
DNA: TGTGCCAGCAGATCTACCCCGGGGGGCCCAAATGAGCAGTTCTTC
V: TRBV7-2
size: -
J: TRBJ2-1
D: -

CDR3: CASSFDRERNRELFF
DNA: TGTGCCAGCAGCTTTGACAGGGAAAGGAACCGGGAGCTGTTTTTT
V: TRBV5-5
size: -
J: TRBJ2-2
D: TRBD1

CDR3: CSVDLASTDTQYF
DNA: TGCAGCGTTGATCTTGCTAGCACAGATACGCAGTATTTT
V: TRBV29-1
size: -
J: TRBJ2-3
D: -

CDR3: CASSSMIYAEQYF
DNA: TGTGCCAGCAGTTCGATGATCTACGCGGAGCAGTACTTC
V: TRBV2
size: -
J: TRBJ2-7
D: -

CDR3: CASSQDFTAEAFF
DNA: TGCGCCAGCAGCCAAGATTTTACAGCAGAAGCTTTCTTT
V: TRBV4-3
size: -
J: TRBJ1-1
D: -

CDR3: CASAPGQGPEKLFF
DNA: TGTGCCAGCGCCCCGGGACAGGGCCCGGAAAAACTGTTTTTT
V: TRBV28
size: -
J: TRBJ1-4
D: TRBD1

CDR3: CASSLRTSGITDTQYF
DNA: TGCGCCAGCAGCCTGAGGACTAGCGGGATCACAGATACGCAGTATTTT
V: TRBV5-1
size: once
J: TRBJ2-3
D: TRBD2

CDR3: CASSLGATSTDTQYF
DNA: TGTGCCAGCAGCTTAGGCGCCACTAGCACAGATACGCAGTATTTT
V: TRBV7-9
size: -
J: TRBJ2-3
D: -

CDR3: CASSGGSLLPLHF
DNA: TGTGCCAGCAGCGGGGGGTCGTTGCTACCCCTCCACTTT
V: TRBV7-9
size: -
J: TRBJ1-6
D: -

CDR3: CASSLDGWNTEAFF
DNA: TGCGCCAGCAGCTTGGATGGATGGAACACTGAAGCTTTCTTT
V: TRBV5-1
size: once
J: TRBJ1-1
D: -

CDR3: CASGDYEQYF
DNA: TGTGCCAGCGGTGACTACGAGCAGTACTTC
V: TRBV6-6
size: -
J: TRBJ2-7
D: -

CDR3: CASSPPLQGRGDGANVLTF
DNA: TGTGCCAGCAGTCCGCCTCTACAGGGACGCGGGGATGGGGCCAACGTCCTGACTTTC
V: TRBV28
size: -
J: TRBJ2-6
D: -

CDR3: CASSDLTLVDEQFF
DNA: TGTGCCAGCAGTGATCTCACCCTGGTGGATGAGCAGTTCTTC
V: TRBV6-2/TRBV6-3
size: -
J: TRBJ2-1
D: -

CDR3: CASGPTWGTEAFF
DNA: TGTGCTAGTGGCCCCACGTGGGGTACTGAAGCTTTCTTT
V: TRBV12-5
size: few
J: TRBJ1-1
D: -

CDR3: CASSWDRGPPNEQFF
DNA: TGTGCCAGTAGTTGGGACAGGGGCCCCCCCAATGAGCAGTTCTTC
V: TRBV19
size: once
J: TRBJ2-1
D: TRBD1

CDR3: CASSPPNRVANTGELFF
DNA: TGTGCCAGCTCACCCCCGAACAGGGTTGCGAACACCGGGGAGCTGTTTTTT
V: TRBV18
size: -
J: TRBJ2-2
D: -

CDR3: CAISEASDTDQPQHF
DNA: TGTGCCATCAGTGAAGCTTCGGACACGGATCAGCCCCAGCATTTT
V: TRBV10-3
size: few
J: TRBJ1-5
D: -

CDR3: CASKGRTNTGELFF
DNA: TGTGCCAGCAAGGGCAGGACGAACACCGGGGAGCTGTTTTTT
V: TRBV6-6
size: -
J: TRBJ2-2
D: -

CDR3: CASSLNGPYGYTF
DNA: TGTGCCAGCAGCCTGAACGGTCCCTATGGCTACACCTTC
V: TRBV7-2
size: -
J: TRBJ1-2
D: -

CDR3: CASSLDGSSNEQFF
DNA: TGCGCCAGCAGCTTGGACGGGAGTAGTAATGAGCAGTTCTTC
V: TRBV5-1
size: -
J: TRBJ2-1
D: -

CDR3: CASINGGLNEKLFF
DNA: TGTGCCAGCATCAACGGGGGGCTTAATGAAAAACTGTTTTTT
V: TRBV28
size: -
J: TRBJ1-4
D: -

CDR3: CASSLLGLAGAGEQYF
DNA: TGTGCCAGCAGCTTGCTGGGTCTAGCGGGAGCTGGGGAGCAGTACTTC
V: TRBV5-6
size: -
J: TRBJ2-7
D: TRBD2

CDR3: CASGRGTDQPQHF
DNA: TGTGCTAGTGGGAGGGGTACGGATCAGCCCCAGCATTTT
V: TRBV12-5
size: -
J: TRBJ1-5
D: -

CDR3: CASTRPGLAGNEQFF
DNA: TGTGCCAGCACTAGACCGGGACTAGCGGGCAATGAGCAGTTCTTC
V: TRBV28
size: few
J: TRBJ2-1
D: TRBD2

CDR3: CASSLSRGDQPQHF
DNA: TGTGCCAGCAGCCTTAGCAGGGGGGATCAGCCCCAGCATTTT
V: TRBV3-1/TRBV3-2
size: -
J: TRBJ1-5
D: TRBD1

CDR3: CSVLRQTNEKLFF
DNA: TGCAGCGTCCTCCGACAGACTAATGAAAAACTGTTTTTT
V: TRBV29-1
size: -
J: TRBJ1-4
D: -

CDR3: CATSGANQPQHF
DNA: TGTGCCACCAGTGGTGCCAATCAGCCCCAGCATTTT
V: TRBV24-1
size: -
J: TRBJ1-5
D: -

CDR3: CASSWTRDRGGYTF
DNA: TGTGCCAGTAGTTGGACCCGGGACAGAGGTGGCTACACCTTC
V: TRBV19
size: -
J: TRBJ1-2
D: TRBD1

CDR3: CASRRSSTDTQYF
DNA: TGTGCCAGCAGAAGGAGTAGCACAGATACGCAGTATTTT
V: TRBV28
size: once
J: TRBJ2-3
D: -

CDR3: CASSLERPSRVAGNTIYF
DNA: TGCGCCAGCAGCTTGGAACGCCCCTCCAGGGTGGCTGGAAACACCATATATTTT
V: TRBV5-1
size: -
J: TRBJ1-3
D: -

CDR3: CATVSSGANVLTF
DNA: TGTGCCACCGTCAGCTCTGGGGCCAACGTCCTGACTTTC
V: TRBV6-5
size: -
J: TRBJ2-6
D: -

CDR3: CAISESGSGRLDEQYF
DNA: TGTGCCATCAGTGAGTCGGGTAGCGGGAGACTCGACGAGCAGTACTTC
V: TRBV10-3
size: -
J: TRBJ2-7
D: TRBD2

CDR3: CASSSLGTVTDTQYF
DNA: TGTGCCAGCAGTTCGCTCGGGACAGTCACAGATACGCAGTATTTT
V: TRBV6-6
size: -
J: TRBJ2-3
D: TRBD1

CDR3: CASSPERQARETQYF
DNA: TGTGCCAGCAGCCCCGAGAGACAGGCGAGGGAGACCCAGTACTTC
V: TRBV5-4
size: -
J: TRBJ2-5
D: -

CDR3: CASSFIAGSYGYTF
DNA: TGTGCCAGCAGCTTTATCGCGGGGAGCTATGGCTACACCTTC
V: TRBV5-6
size: -
J: TRBJ1-2
D: -

CDR3: CASSYSWTGDEAFF
DNA: TGTGCCAGCAGTTACTCGTGGACAGGGGATGAAGCTTTCTTT
V: TRBV6-5
size: -
J: TRBJ1-1
D: TRBD1

CDR3: CASSLDWVDYGYTF
DNA: TGTGCCAGCAGCTTGGATTGGGTGGACTATGGCTACACCTTC
V: TRBV5-4
size: -
J: TRBJ1-2
D: -

CDR3: CASSLAGQGTYEQYF
DNA: TGTGCCAGCAGCTTGGCGGGACAGGGGACCTACGAGCAGTACTTC
V: TRBV5-4
size: once
J: TRBJ2-7
D: TRBD1

CDR3: CASSLLGDAHGYTF
DNA: TGTGCCAGCAGTCTCTTGGGTGATGCACATGGCTACACCTTC
V: TRBV9
size: -
J: TRBJ1-2
D: -

CDR3: CASSPELAGAWNEQFF
DNA: TGTGCCAGCAGTCCGGAACTAGCGGGTGCTTGGAATGAGCAGTTCTTC
V: TRBV2
size: few
J: TRBJ2-1
D: TRBD2

CDR3: CSARGTNEQFF
DNA: TGCAGTGCTAGAGGGACCAATGAGCAGTTCTTC
V: TRBV20-1
size: -
J: TRBJ2-1
D: -

CDR3: CASSVEGAGLGNTIYF
DNA: TGTGCCAGCAGCGTAGAAGGGGCAGGGCTTGGAAACACCATATATTTT
V: TRBV9
size: -
J: TRBJ1-3
D: -

CDR3: CASSQDLPGRTVYTYEQYF
DNA: TGTGCCAGCAGCCAAGATTTGCCCGGGAGGACAGTTTATACCTACGAGCAGTACTTC
V: TRBV3-1/TRBV3-2
size: -
J: TRBJ2-7
D: -

CDR3: CASSEAMRVPYSPLHF
DNA: TGTGCCAGCAGTGAAGCCATGAGGGTTCCTTATTCACCCCTCCACTTT
V: TRBV6-1
size: -
J: TRBJ1-6
D: -

CDR3: CAVTRKDSYEQYF
DNA: TGTGCCGTCACCCGTAAGGACAGCTACGAGCAGTACTTC
V: TRBV10-3
size: -
J: TRBJ2-7
D: -

CDR3: CASKFGPHGNQPQHF
DNA: TGTGCCAGTAAATTTGGGCCCCATGGCAATCAGCCCCAGCATTTT
V: TRBV19
size: -
J: TRBJ1-5
D: -

CDR3: CASRTGGGGELFF
DNA: TGTGCCAGTAGGACAGGGGGCGGCGGGGAGCTGTTTTTT
V: TRBV19
size: -
J: TRBJ2-2
D: TRBD1

CDR3: CASSRGQVNTEAFF
DNA: TGTGCCAGCTCAAGGGGACAGGTGAACACTGAAGCTTTCTTT
V: TRBV18
size: -
J: TRBJ1-1
D: TRBD1